Below are 29 T cell receptor beta chains sequenced from a single sample in a study of blood T cell repertoires in COVID-19. Assay used: immunoSEQ multiplex PCR; TCRdb lists only in-frame clones, some missing. The data contain roughly 45,000 clones, approximately 88% of them seen just once; the ten biggest clones take up approximately 15%. Sequences were obtained from peripheral blood. All receptors derive from a man between 60 and 70 years old with active COVID-19.

CDR3 sequence reads: CASRRSGAASYEQYF. The CDR3 nucleotides are TGTGCCAGCAGGAGGAGCGGGGCTGCCTCCTACGAGCAGTACTTC. The rearrangement links TRBV28 to TRBJ2-7; 7 bases align to TRBD2. CDR3 length: 15 amino acids. The V segment lost 6 bases and the J segment 0 bases; nucleotides outside the gene matches: 8. Looked up from germline, CDR1 is MDHEN and CDR2 is SYDVKM. The whole variable domain, remainder taken from reference TRBV28 and TRBJ2-7, is DVKVTQSSRYLVKRTGEKVFLECVQDMDHENMFWYRQDPGLGLRLIYFSYDVKMKEKGDIPEGYSVSREKKERFSLILESASTNQTSMYLCASRRSGAASYEQYFGPGTRLTVT.

J is TRBJ2-2 and V is TRBV7-3; 7 nucleotides align to TRBD1. The CDR3 contains 15 residues. The ends lost 5 bases at V and 7 bases at J; junction bases unmatched: 10. CDR1 is SGHTA and CDR2 is FQGTGA in the germline V gene. Here the CDR3 reads CASSPSNRGGGELFF. The CDR3 DNA is TGTGCCAGCAGCCCGAGTAACAGGGGTGGCGGGGAGCTGTTTTTT.

The rearrangement joins TRBV7-9 to TRBJ2-4, with 14 bases fitting TRBD2. Germline V gene lookup returns CDR1 SEHNR and CDR2 FQNEAQ (reference sequence). There are 15 residues in the CDR3. Losses at the gene ends were 5 bases for V and 5 bases for J; bases not matched to a gene: 2. In DNA, the CDR3 is TGTGCCAGCAGCCCGGGACTAGCGGGAGAAAACATTCAGTACTTC. Its protein product is CASSPGLAGENIQYF.

This clone was observed once. V gene TRBV4-1 combines with J gene TRBJ2-7; 7 nucleotides align to TRBD1. The germline gives CDR1 MGHRA, CDR2 YSYEKL. V trimming: 5 bases; J trimming: 4 bases; junction bases outside the gene matches: 8. The CDR3 extends over 14 amino acids. DNA of the CDR3: TGCGCCAGCAGCACCCGGACAGGATCTTACGAGCAGTACTTC. Its protein product is CASSTRTGSYEQYF.

The genes are TRBV28 and TRBJ1-5; TRBD1 agrees at 9 bases. V shed 2 bases, J shed 1 base, and the junction held 6 bases outside the gene matches. CDR1 MDHEN and CDR2 SYDVKM come from the germline V gene. This CDR3 is built from 17 residues. The CDR3 sequence: CASSLPRGQGSNQPQHF. The CDR3 nucleotides are TGTGCCAGCAGTTTACCCCGGGGACAGGGAAGCAATCAGCCCCAGCATTTT.

In DNA form, the CDR3 reads TGCGCCAGCAGCTTGGAGGCGGGCTATGAGCAGTTCTTC. Translation: CASSLEAGYEQFF. The chain couples TRBV5-1 to TRBJ2-1; TRBD2 is a possible D gene (5 bases). The CDR3 sequence is 13 residues long. Germline V gene data show CDR1 as SGHRS and CDR2 as YFSETQ. With 0 bases removed from V and 8 bases from J, the gap between germline ends came to 9 bases.

V is TRBV6-1 and J is TRBJ2-1; 7 nucleotides match TRBD2. This CDR3 contains 17 residues. Per germline, CDR1 MNHNS and CDR2 SASEGT. The ends lost 0 bases at V and 2 bases at J; junction bases unmatched: 7. The CDR3 reads CASSEADPSGTYNEQFF. Written as DNA, the CDR3 is TGTGCCAGCAGTGAAGCGGACCCCAGCGGGACCTACAATGAGCAGTTCTTC.

The V and J genes are TRBV11-1 and TRBJ1-2, with 7 bases that match TRBD1. The V gene end was trimmed by 5 bases and the J gene end by 8 bases; junction bases not matched to a gene: 5. CDR1 SGHAT and CDR2 FQDESV come from the germline V gene (reference sequence). The CDR3 loop spans 12 amino acids. In nucleotides, the CDR3 is TGTGCCAGCAGCCAGACAGGGCGAGGCTACACCTTC. This sequence encodes CASSQTGRGYTF.

The rearrangement joins TRBV28 to TRBJ1-1; TRBD1 aligns across 7 bases. The V and J ends lost 6 bases and 5 bases, in that order; junction bases with no gene match: 12. This CDR3 is built from 15 residues. CDR1 MDHEN and CDR2 SYDVKM come from the germline V gene. In DNA, the CDR3 is TGTGCCAGCAGCCGCAGACAGGGATCGAGGACTGAAGCTTTCTTT. This encodes CASSRRQGSRTEAFF. The variable domain in full, completed from reference TRBV28 and TRBJ1-1, reads DVKVTQSSRYLVKRTGEKVFLECVQDMDHENMFWYRQDPGLGLRLIYFSYDVKMKEKGDIPEGYSVSREKKERFSLILESASTNQTSMYLCASSRRQGSRTEAFFGQGTRLTVV.

The rearrangement links TRBV21-1 to TRBJ2-1; the table gives TRBD1 as D, unverified against the DNA. TRBV21-1 is labeled a pseudogene. The CDR3 extends over 12 amino acids. Here the CDR3 reads CARNRPYNEQFF. For the CDR3, the DNA is TGTGCCAGAAACAGGCCATACAATGAGCAGTTCTTC.

The table lists this clone with a few counts. The gene calls are TRBV3-1 (or the pseudogene TRBV3-2) and TRBJ1-2, with TRBD1 identical over 10 bases. The CDR3 runs 14 residues. J gave up 7 bases and V 1 base, and 3 bases lay outside the gene matches. Germline CDR1 reads LGHDT; CDR2 reads YNNKEL (reference sequence). The CDR3 DNA is TGTGCCAGCAGCCAAGGGACAGGGGGTGGTGGCTACACCTTC. Translating gives CASSQGTGGGGYTF.

The rearrangement links TRBV18 to TRBJ2-7, with 7 bases fitting TRBD2. Germline V lookup: CDR1 KGHSH, CDR2 LQKENI. This CDR3 has 13 residues. The V gene end was trimmed by 2 bases and the J gene end by 2 bases; junction bases not matched to a gene: 0. In DNA form, the CDR3 reads TGTGCCAGCTCACCAGGACTAGCCTACGAGCAGTACTTC. Encoded protein: CASSPGLAYEQYF. Filled out from reference TRBV18 and TRBJ2-7, the complete variable domain reads NAGVMQNPRHLVRRRGQEARLRCSPMKGHSHVYWYRQLPEEGLKFMVYLQKENIIDESGMPKERFSAEFPKEGPSILRIQQVVRGDSAAYFCASSPGLAYEQYFGPGTRLTVT.

The V and J genes are TRBV5-1 and TRBJ2-3; 8 bases align to TRBD2. The ends lost 0 bases at V and 6 bases at J; junction bases unmatched: 9. CDR3 size: 16 residues. Germline CDR1 reads SGHRS; CDR2 reads YFSETQ. This chain's CDR3 is CASSLAVGGARDTQYF. DNA of the CDR3: TGCGCCAGCAGCTTGGCGGTCGGGGGGGCACGGGATACGCAGTATTTT.

The rearrangement joins TRBV6-5 to TRBJ1-2; 9 nucleotides align to TRBD1. Looked up from germline, CDR1 is MNHEY and CDR2 is SVGAGI. The CDR3 extends over 14 amino acids. J gave up 8 bases and V 6 bases, and 10 bases lay outside the gene matches. The CDR3 nucleotides are TGTGCCAGCAGGAGCCCGGGGACAGGGAGCGGCTACACCTTC. It is translated as CASRSPGTGSGYTF.

The V call is TRBV6-2 or TRBV6-3, the J call TRBJ2-3; no reliable D call. From germline, CDR1 is MNHEY and CDR2 SVGEGT. V was clipped by 6 bases and J by 6 bases, with 16 bases between them. The CDR3 is 14 amino acids. The CDR3: CASSLLRRLDTQYF. DNA of the CDR3: TGTGCCAGCAGCCTGCTGAGGCGTTTGGATACGCAGTATTTT.

This chain uses TRBV29-1 with TRBJ1-1, with 7 bases identical to TRBD1. The trim removed 4 bases at V and 0 bases at J, leaving 5 bases unmatched. The CDR3 covers 14 residues. Germline CDR1 reads SQVTM; CDR2 reads ANQGSEA. Here the CDR3 reads CSVGGGLLNTEAFF. The CDR3 DNA sequence: TGCAGCGTTGGAGGGGGCCTCCTGAACACTGAAGCTTTCTTT.

V and J are TRBV19 and TRBJ2-1, with D maybe TRBD2 (6 bases). CDR1 and CDR2 (germline): LNHDA, SQIVND (reference sequence). The CDR3 has 15 amino acids. V lost 3 bases, J lost 3 bases, and 12 bases lay in between. CDR3: CASSIFSGLYNEQFF. In DNA, the CDR3 is TGTGCCAGTAGTATCTTTAGCGGACTCTACAATGAGCAGTTCTTC.

J is TRBJ1-3 and V is TRBV7-9; D is unresolved. The CDR3 extends over 13 amino acids. CDR1 is SEHNR, CDR2 FQNEAQ, per germline (reference sequence). V lost 4 bases, J lost 0 bases, and 4 bases lay in between. CDR3 DNA: TGTGCCAGCAGCTCTATCTCTGGAAACACCATATATTTT. Translation gives CASSSISGNTIYF.

The chain joins TRBV21-1 to TRBJ2-7; the table's TRBD2 call for D was not verified on the DNA. TRBV21-1 is annotated as a pseudogene. This CDR3 spans 14 amino acids. CDR3 sequence reads: CASRWRGSTVEQYF. CDR3 sequence (DNA): TGTGCCAGCAGGTGGAGGGGCTCTACAGTCGAGCAGTACTTC.

The J gene is TRBJ2-2, the V gene TRBV9; TRBD1 aligns across 8 bases. After removal of 7 bases from V and 1 base from J, the junction contained 9 bases not matched to a gene. The germline V gene has CDR1 SGDLS and CDR2 YYNGEE. The CDR3 extends over 16 amino acids. CDR3 protein: CASPDDRGLNTGELFF. CDR3 sequence (DNA): TGTGCCAGCCCAGACGACAGGGGTCTGAACACCGGGGAGCTGTTTTTT. Full variable domain (outside the CDR3, taken from reference TRBV9 and TRBJ2-2): DSGVTQTPKHLITATGQRVTLRCSPRSGDLSVYWYQQSLDQGLQFLIQYYNGEERAKGNILERFSAQQFPDLHSELNLSSLELGDSALYFCASPDDRGLNTGELFFGEGSRLTVL.

The genes are TRBV28 and TRBJ1-3, with 8 nucleotides matching TRBD1. Trimming cost V 6 bases and J 4 bases; bases outside gene matches: 8. The CDR3 is 15 amino acids. CDR1 is MDHEN and CDR2 is SYDVKM in the germline V gene. DNA of the CDR3: TGTGCCAGCAGACTCAGGGGGCCTAAGGGAAACACCATATATTTT. It encodes CASRLRGPKGNTIYF.

V and J are TRBV27 and TRBJ1-2, with D tentatively TRBD1 (5 bases). Trimming left V 5 bases short and J 8 bases short, with 18 bases between. The CDR3 sequence is 14 residues long. Germline V lookup: CDR1 MNHEY, CDR2 SMNVEV (reference sequence). CDR3 sequence reads: CASSQTGGRGGYTF. The CDR3 region has the DNA TGTGCCAGCAGTCAGACGGGGGGGAGAGGGGGCTACACCTTC.

This clone has a single count. The chain is built from TRBV27 and TRBJ1-2, with D possibly matching TRBD1 (5 bases). The V and J ends lost 3 bases and 8 bases respectively, with 13 bases between them. Germline-derived CDR1 and CDR2 are MNHEY and SMNVEV (reference sequence). The CDR3 has 13 amino acids. The CDR3 region has the DNA TGTGCCAGCAGTTTCCAAGGGGCGGGGGGCTACACCTTC. As protein: CASSFQGAGGYTF.

V is TRBV19 and J is TRBJ1-2, with 11 bases fitting TRBD1. Germline lookup yields CDR1 LNHDA and CDR2 SQIVND (reference sequence). This CDR3 is 16 amino acids long. With V trimmed by 7 bases and J by 3 bases, 10 bases remained unmatched. CDR3 bases: TGTGCCAGTACCCTTCGAGGGGGACAGGGGGACTATGGCTACACCTTC. It codes for CASTLRGGQGDYGYTF. Together with reference TRBV19 and TRBJ1-2, the CDR3 gives the full variable domain: DGGITQSPKYLFRKEGQNVTLSCEQNLNHDAMYWYRQDPGQGLRLIYYSQIVNDFQKGDIAEGYSVSREKKESFPLTVTSAQKNPTAFYLCASTLRGGQGDYGYTFGSGTRLTVV.

The chain links TRBV19 to TRBJ2-1; 7 bases align to TRBD1. Germline V gives CDR1 LNHDA, CDR2 SQIVND (reference sequence). The length of the CDR3 is 15 residues. The V gene end was trimmed by 5 bases and the J gene end by 0 bases; junction bases not matched to a gene: 4. The CDR3 nucleotides are TGTGCCAGTAGTCCTACAGGGGACTCCTACAATGAGCAGTTCTTC. It yields the protein CASSPTGDSYNEQFF.

The genes are TRBV14 and TRBJ1-1; 9 nucleotides agree with TRBD1. Germline assignment: CDR1 SGHDN and CDR2 FVKESK. This CDR3 has 15 residues. Trimming removed 5 bases from V and 3 bases from J; junction bases left unmatched: 7. The CDR3 DNA reads as TGTGCCAGCAGCTTAACAGGGGGCAGGTACACTGAAGCTTTCTTT. This codes for CASSLTGGRYTEAFF. The whole variable domain, remainder taken from reference TRBV14 and TRBJ1-1, is EAGVTQFPSHSVIEKGQTVTLRCDPISGHDNLYWYRRVMGKEIKFLLHFVKESKQDESGMPNNRFLAERTGGTYSTLKVQPAELEDSGVYFCASSLTGGRYTEAFFGQGTRLTVV.

This chain links TRBV28 with TRBJ2-5; 11 bases are shared with TRBD2. This CDR3 is 14 amino acids long. Per the germline V gene, CDR1 is MDHEN and CDR2 is SYDVKM. V gave up 6 bases and J gave up 4 bases; unmatched junction bases: 4. This CDR3 reads CASRPSGGSETQYF. For the CDR3, the DNA is TGTGCCAGCAGACCTAGCGGGGGGTCAGAGACCCAGTACTTC.

The V and J genes are TRBV7-9 and TRBJ2-5; 9 bases agree with TRBD1. The CDR3 sequence is 16 residues long. Unmatched junction bases numbered 7, after V lost 5 bases and J lost 0 bases. Germline CDR1 and CDR2: SEHNR and FQNEAQ (reference sequence). The CDR3 spells CASSLRQGGYQETQYF. DNA for the CDR3: TGTGCCAGCAGCCTCCGACAGGGGGGGTACCAAGAGACCCAGTACTTC.

The rearrangement joins TRBV28 to TRBJ2-3, with 7 bases matching TRBD1. The germline CDR1 and CDR2 sequences are MDHEN and SYDVKM. The V segment lost 6 bases and the J segment 1 base; nucleotides outside the gene matches: 13. The CDR3 is made up of 17 amino acids. For the CDR3, the DNA is TGTGCCAGCAGCACAGATAAGGAGACAGGGCGCACAGATACGCAGTATTTT. Translating it yields CASSTDKETGRTDTQYF.